The 21 T cell receptor beta chains below all came from one sample that was sequenced in a study of T cell repertoires in cytomegalovirus infection. Each CDR3 protein gets one entry after TCRdb re-called the reads with MiXCR. Found here are 500,000 or so distinct CDR3 sequences, 16% of them singletons; the top ten hold roughly a quarter. Material for sequencing was CD8+ T cells from PBMCs. Receptors were obtained from a human donor in good health (CMV status not recorded). Some clones in this sample may be carry-over from other donors' samples.

To note about this clonotype: Because it lacks the conserved phenylalanine or tryptophan at the end, this CDR3 is likely a read error. No DNA is shown, since the ends of the CDR3 on it are uncertain; the CDR3 is the one TCRdb lists. This chain joins TRBV15 and TRBJ2-1; the table calls TRBD2, which could not be checked here. The CDR3 totals 18 residues, both ends included. Germline assignment: CDR1 LNHNV and CDR2 YYDKDF (reference sequence). CDR3 protein: CATSSSTGLAGGYNEQCL.

This clonotype has at least ten counts. V and J are TRBV12-3 or TRBV12-4 and TRBJ2-1; TRBD2 might be the D (6 bases). CDR3 length equals 14 residues. Trimming took 8 bases from V and 2 from J, leaving 13 bases between them. CDR3 DNA: TGTGCCAGCCAACTGGGGGGACCCTACAATGAGCAGTTCTTC. As protein: CASQLGGPYNEQFF.

This chain connects TRBV2 to TRBJ1-2; 9 positions match TRBD1. Germline-derived CDR1 and CDR2 are SNHLY and FYNNEI. The CDR3 is 14 residues long. V lost 6 bases and J lost 7; bases outside the gene matches: 9. CDR3 protein: CASSTGTGFSGYTF. The DNA for the CDR3 is TGTGCCAGCAGCACCGGGACAGGGTTTTCTGGCTACACCTTC.

This clonotype was observed at least ten times. The gene calls are TRBV12-3 or TRBV12-4 and TRBJ2-7; 10 bases match TRBD1. The CDR3 is 15 residues long. The trim removed 3 bases at V and 2 bases at J, leaving 4 bases unmatched. CDR3 nucleotides: TGTGCCAGCAGTTTCTGGGACAGGGGACCCTACGAGCAGTACTTC. Its translation is CASSFWDRGPYEQYF.

This clonotype was seen a handful of times. This chain joins TRBV30 and TRBJ2-1, with TRBD2 identical over 7 bases. The CDR3 runs 12 residues. Looked up from germline, CDR1 is GTSNPN and CDR2 is SVGIG (reference sequence). Germline trimming cut 5 bases from V and 8 bases from J; bases unmatched to any gene: 6. The CDR3 DNA sequence: TGTGCCTGGGGACTAGGCGAGGATGAGCAGTTCTTC. Translating gives CAWGLGEDEQFF.

CDR3 region: CSARGPSDNTGELFF. In nucleotides, the CDR3 is TGCAGTGCTAGAGGACCCTCCGATAACACCGGGGAGCTGTTTTTT. The chain has TRBV20-1 and TRBJ2-2; D is undetermined. Trimming took 1 base from V and 2 from J, leaving 11 bases between them. The CDR3 has 15 amino acids. Germline assignment: CDR1 DFQATT and CDR2 SNEGSKA (reference sequence).

V usage is TRBV30 and J usage is TRBJ1-1, with 8 positions matching TRBD1. This CDR3 spans 13 amino acids. V gave up 5 bases and J gave up 1 base; unmatched junction bases: 3. CDR1 and CDR2 from the germline V gene are GTSNPN and SVGIG (reference sequence). Here the CDR3 reads CAWDGQGNTEAFF. CDR3 nucleotides: TGTGCCTGGGACGGACAGGGGAACACTGAAGCTTTCTTT.

This clonotype was seen many times. The rearrangement links TRBV2 to TRBJ1-6; 7 nucleotides agree with TRBD1. The CDR3 has 18 amino acids. V gave up 1 base and J gave up 1 base; unmatched junction bases: 7. Germline CDR1 is SNHLY and CDR2 is FYNNEI. The CDR3 loop is CASSEVISGGSYNSPLHF. DNA of the CDR3: TGTGCCAGCAGTGAAGTAATTTCAGGGGGTTCCTATAATTCACCCCTCCACTTT.

This sequence joins TRBV7-9 and TRBJ2-5; no clear D. Germline CDR1 SEHNR, CDR2 FQNEAQ (reference sequence). Trimming removed 4 bases at V and 5 bases at J, with 11 bases between. The length of the CDR3 is 13 residues. For the CDR3, the DNA is TGTGCCAGCAGCTCTAGTATTCGGGAGACCCAGTACTTC. It translates to CASSSSIRETQYF.

This clonotype occurred many times. The chain couples TRBV6-2 or TRBV6-3 to TRBJ2-3, with D possibly matching TRBD2 (6 bases). There are 15 residues in the CDR3. Germline V lookup: CDR1 MNHEY, CDR2 SVGEGT. Trimming stripped 4 bases from V and 0 bases from J, with 11 bases between. The CDR3 DNA sequence: TGTGCCAGCAGTTTTAGCGGAGGTAGCACAGATACGCAGTATTTT. Residues: CASSFSGGSTDTQYF.

This clonotype appeared many times. This rearrangement joins TRBV25-1 to TRBJ2-3; D unresolved. Trimming left V 4 bases short and J 4 bases short, with 15 bases between. CDR1 and CDR2 (germline): MGHDK, SYGVNS. This CDR3 region has 15 residues. CDR3 region: CASSVRAHSADTQYF. In DNA, the CDR3 is TGTGCCAGCAGTGTCCGGGCCCACTCAGCAGATACGCAGTATTTT.

This clonotype was picked up a small number of times. The V call is TRBV7-6, the J call TRBJ1-5; D is perhaps TRBD1 (6 bases). CDR1 SGHVS and CDR2 FNYEAQ come from the germline V gene. The CDR3 is 15 residues long. The V and J ends lost 5 bases and 3 bases respectively, with 14 bases between them. The DNA for the CDR3 is TGTGCCAGCAGCCGGACAGAGGGGTCCAATCAGCCCCAGCATTTT. This translates into CASSRTEGSNQPQHF.

This clonotype has just a few counts. The chain has TRBV20-1 and TRBJ1-2; D remains unclear. The V gene's germline CDR1 is DFQATT and CDR2 SNEGSKA (reference sequence). This CDR3 region has 14 residues. Trimming shortened V by 4 bases and J by 4 bases, and 16 bases separated the two germline ends. CDR3 coding DNA: TGCAGTGCTAAGGGCCAGACCTCCCTCTATGGCTACACCTTC. This encodes CSAKGQTSLYGYTF.

This clonotype was counted only a few times. The V gene is TRBV4-1, the J gene TRBJ2-1, with 12 bases that match TRBD2. The CDR3 sequence is 16 residues long. V was clipped by 0 bases and J by 8 bases; unmatched bases: 5. Germline V lookup: CDR1 MGHRA, CDR2 YSYEKL. Here the CDR3 DNA reads TGCGCCAGCAGCCAAGATTTACTAGCGGGAGGCGATGAGCAGTTCTTC. It is translated as CASSQDLLAGGDEQFF.

This clonotype occurred many times. The V gene is TRBV28, the J gene TRBJ2-4; TRBD2 matches 7 bases. The ends lost 5 bases at V and 1 base at J; junction bases unmatched: 11. Germline V lookup: CDR1 MDHEN, CDR2 SYDVKM. The CDR3 totals 17 residues. The CDR3 sequence is CASSPYRAGVAKNIQYF. CDR3 sequence (DNA): TGTGCCAGCAGTCCGTATCGGGCGGGAGTTGCCAAAAACATTCAGTACTTC.

The rearrangement links TRBV7-9 to TRBJ2-3; D could derive from TRBD1 or TRBD2 (5 bases each). CDR3 length: 13 amino acids. CDR1 SEHNR and CDR2 FQNEAQ come from the germline V gene (reference sequence). V was trimmed by 7 bases and J by 3 bases, leaving 11 bases between them. Here the CDR3 reads CASMGEWTDTQYF. CDR3 DNA sequence: TGTGCCAGCATGGGGGAATGGACAGATACGCAGTATTTT.

The table lists this clonotype with a few counts. The chain links TRBV7-3 to TRBJ2-1, with D uncertain. There are 14 residues in the CDR3. Germline V gives CDR1 SGHTA, CDR2 FQGTGA. With 4 bases removed from V and 3 bases from J, the gap between germline ends came to 10 bases. CDR3 DNA sequence: TGTGCCAGCAGCTCCTCGATGAACTACAATGAGCAGTTCTTC. Translated, it gives CASSSSMNYNEQFF.

This clonotype came up a few times. This chain connects TRBV7-9 to TRBJ1-2, with 7 bases aligning to TRBD1. The V gene's germline CDR1 is SEHNR and CDR2 FQNEAQ (reference sequence). J was trimmed by 3 bases and V by 1 base; bases with no gene match: 2. The CDR3 is 14 amino acids. The CDR3 nucleotides read TGTGCCAGCAGCTTAGGGGGACAGTACTATGGCTACACCTTC. Protein: CASSLGGQYYGYTF.

This clonotype was seen at least ten times. This chain links TRBV7-6 with TRBJ2-2, with D possibly matching TRBD1 (5 bases). Between the trimmed V and J ends, which lost 6 bases and 2 bases, there was a span of 13 bases. CDR1 SGHVS and CDR2 FNYEAQ come from the germline V gene. CDR3 length equals 15 residues. The CDR3: CASRQTGVNTGELFF. Here the CDR3 DNA reads TGTGCCAGCAGACAAACAGGCGTCAACACCGGGGAGCTGTTTTTT.

This clonotype was picked up a small number of times. V is TRBV4-2 and J is TRBJ2-2; 9 bases match TRBD1. Germline trimming cut 5 bases from V and 5 bases from J; bases unmatched to any gene: 6. The CDR3 is 15 amino acids. Germline loops: CDR1 LGHNA, CDR2 YNFKEQ. The CDR3 DNA reads as TGTGCCAGCAGCGCCACCGACAGGGGGACCGGGGAGCTGTTTTTT. Amino acids: CASSATDRGTGELFF.

This clonotype was detected ten times or more. The chain combines TRBV7-8 with TRBJ2-2; the D gene is possibly TRBD2 (7 bases). This CDR3 region has 16 residues. Trimming pared 5 bases from V and 5 bases from J, leaving 18 bases between. Germline V gene data show CDR1 as SGHVS and CDR2 as FQNEAQ. The chain's CDR3 is CASSGPSGGGTGELFF. The CDR3 DNA reads TGTGCCAGCAGCGGCCCGTCGGGGGGCGGGACCGGGGAGCTGTTTTTT.